One sample yielded the 18 T cell receptor beta chains listed below, sequenced in a study of radiotherapy plus CTLA-4 blockade in lung cancer. Assay used: immunoSEQ multiplex PCR; TCRdb lists only in-frame clones, some missing. This table has 55,000 to 65,000 clones, about 72% appearing once. Sample: peripheral blood, taken from a patient treated with radiotherapy plus ipilimumab. The receptors shown here come from a human donor with non-small cell lung cancer who had a complete response to radiotherapy plus ipilimumab.

This clone occurred once. The J gene is TRBJ2-2, the V gene TRBV2; TRBD2 agrees at 8 bases. The CDR3 is 13 amino acids. CDR1 is SNHLY and CDR2 is FYNNEI in the germline V gene. Trimming removed 8 bases from V and 5 bases from J; junction bases left unmatched: 4. As DNA, the CDR3 is TGTGCCAGCCACTCGGGGGGGACCGGGGAGCTGTTTTTT. Amino acid sequence: CASHSGGTGELFF. Based on the CDR3 plus reference TRBV2 and TRBJ2-2, the full variable domain is EPEVTQTPSHQVTQMGQEVILRCVPISNHLYFYWYRQILGQKVEFLVSFYNNEISEKSEIFDDQFSVERPDGSNFTLKIRSTKLEDSAMYFCASHSGGTGELFFGEGSRLTVL.

The chain is built from TRBV5-1 and TRBJ2-3, with 8 bases matching TRBD2. The CDR3 runs 14 residues. Germline-derived CDR1 and CDR2 are SGHRS and YFSETQ. V dropped 2 bases and J dropped 4; count of bases not matched to a gene: 3. CDR3 bases: TGCGCCAGCAGCTTTGAAGCGGGGGCAGATACGCAGTATTTT. This gives the protein CASSFEAGADTQYF.

This clone has just a few counts. The rearrangement links TRBV7-8 to TRBJ1-1, with 7 bases matching TRBD1. The CDR3 contains 14 residues. Germline V lookup: CDR1 SGHVS, CDR2 FQNEAQ. The V and J ends lost 1 base and 5 bases, in that order; junction bases with no gene match: 4. The CDR3 region has the DNA TGTGCCAGCAGCTTAGGGTCCAGGGGGACTGAAGCTTTCTTT. Translating gives CASSLGSRGTEAFF. The entire variable domain, with the rest obtained from reference TRBV7-8 and TRBJ1-1, is as follows: GAGVSQSPRYKVAKRGQDVALRCDPISGHVSLFWYQQALGQGPEFLTYFQNEAQLDKSGLPSDRFFAERPEGSVSTLKIQRTQQEDSAVYLCASSLGSRGTEAFFGQGTRLTVV.

This chain joins TRBV7-9 and TRBJ2-3, with 8 bases aligning to TRBD2. Germline trimming cut 5 bases from V and 3 bases from J; bases unmatched to any gene: 13. There are 17 residues in the CDR3. Germline V gives CDR1 SEHNR, CDR2 FQNEAQ (reference sequence). The CDR3 loop is CASSPRAGALGTDTQYF. The CDR3 DNA reads TGTGCCAGCAGCCCTCGAGCGGGAGCCCTGGGGACAGATACGCAGTATTTT.

This clone was recorded a few times. The chain combines TRBV2 with TRBJ1-4; the D gene is possibly TRBD1 (6 bases). The CDR3 length is 16 residues. Germline assignment: CDR1 SNHLY and CDR2 FYNNEI. V was pared by 0 bases and J by 5 bases, with 13 bases between. The CDR3 DNA is TGTGCCAGCAGTGAAGCGCACAGGGCAGGGAATGAAAAACTGTTTTTT. Protein product: CASSEAHRAGNEKLFF.

V gene TRBV5-1 combines with J gene TRBJ2-5; D is possibly TRBD2 (5 bases). The CDR3 covers 12 residues. Germline V gene lookup returns CDR1 SGHRS and CDR2 YFSETQ. Trimming shortened V by 2 bases and J by 4 bases, and 6 bases separated the two germline ends. This chain's CDR3 is CASSFGRETQYF. The CDR3 DNA follows: TGCGCCAGCAGCTTTGGGAGAGAGACCCAGTACTTC. Together with reference TRBV5-1 and TRBJ2-5, the CDR3 gives the full variable domain: KAGVTQTPRYLIKTRGQQVTLSCSPISGHRSVSWYQQTPGQGLQFLFEYFSETQRNKGNFPGRFSGRQFSNSRSEMNVSTLELGDSALYLCASSFGRETQYFGPGTRLLVL.

This clone was recorded only once. The chain couples TRBV7-6 to TRBJ1-1; unclear D gene. The germline CDR1 and CDR2 sequences are SGHVS and FNYEAQ. V was clipped by 2 bases and J by 10 bases, with 14 bases between them. CDR3 length: 13 amino acids. Written as DNA, the CDR3 is TGTGCCAGCAGCTTAAATTTCGAGGGCCGAGCTTTCTTT. Encoded protein: CASSLNFEGRAFF.

The rearrangement joins TRBV30 to TRBJ2-1; a possible D gene is TRBD2 (5 bases). Germline assignment: CDR1 GTSNPN and CDR2 SVGIG (reference sequence). V was trimmed by 2 bases and J by 6 bases, leaving 17 bases between them. This CDR3 spans 15 amino acids. The CDR3 region is CAWSRRGSTRNEQFF. The CDR3 nucleotides read TGTGCCTGGAGTCGTCGGGGATCGACCCGCAATGAGCAGTTCTTC.

The V call is TRBV7-2, the J call TRBJ2-2; 9 positions agree with TRBD1. The CDR3 spans 18 residues. Germline CDR1 is SGHTA and CDR2 is FQGNSA. Germline trimming cut 5 bases from V and 6 bases from J; bases unmatched to any gene: 16. In DNA, the CDR3 is TGTGCCAGCAGCCGGACCATCCGGGACAGGGCTATGGCCGGGGAGCTGTTTTTT. Its translation: CASSRTIRDRAMAGELFF.

The V and J genes are TRBV28 and TRBJ2-7, with a weak D call TRBD2 (7 bases). CDR3 length: 15 amino acids. The V gene's germline CDR1 is MDHEN and CDR2 SYDVKM. Between the trimmed V and J ends, which lost 10 bases and 5 bases, there was a span of 24 bases. CDR3 amino acids: CATSFGGLRGNEQYF. The CDR3 nucleotides are TGTGCCACCTCTTTCGGGGGGCTCCGCGGTAACGAGCAGTACTTC.

The genes are TRBV7-9 and TRBJ1-4; D might be TRBD1 (6 bases). The V gene lost 4 bases and the J gene lost 5 bases, with 20 bases spanning the gap. CDR3 length: 17 residues. CDR1 is SEHNR and CDR2 is FQNEAQ in the germline V gene (reference sequence). CDR3 loop: CASSSRGGAELNEKLFF. The CDR3 region has the DNA TGTGCCAGCAGCTCCCGAGGGGGGGCGGAACTGAATGAAAAACTGTTTTTT.

The chain combines TRBV5-1 with TRBJ2-3; a possible D gene is TRBD1 (6 bases). The CDR3 extends over 14 amino acids. The germline V gene encodes CDR1 SGHRS and CDR2 YFSETQ. Trimming removed 4 bases from V and 6 bases from J, with 15 bases in between. Here the CDR3 reads CASSPDSTADTQYF. The CDR3 DNA reads TGCGCCAGCAGCCCGGACAGTACGGCGGATACGCAGTATTTT.

The chain couples TRBV5-8 to TRBJ2-5, with D possibly TRBD1 on 5 matching bases. The germline V gene has CDR1 SGHTS and CDR2 YDEGEE. Trimming took off 0 bases at V and 4 bases at J, with 13 bases between the two ends. This CDR3 spans 15 amino acids. The CDR3 DNA reads as TGTGCCAGCAGCTTGGTCAGGGTAGTTCGAGAGACCCAGTACTTC. Its protein product is CASSLVRVVRETQYF.

CDR3 protein: CASSQRGEQYF. Written as DNA, the CDR3 is TGCGCCAGCAGCCAAAGGGGCGAGCAGTACTTC. This chain links TRBV4-1 with TRBJ2-7; possible D gene TRBD1, 5 bases. This CDR3 is 11 amino acids long. Trimming pared 2 bases from V and 6 bases from J, leaving 5 bases between. Germline V gene lookup returns CDR1 MGHRA and CDR2 YSYEKL.

V usage is TRBV4-3 and J usage is TRBJ2-2; the match to TRBD2 covers 7 bases. Germline CDR1 LGHNA, CDR2 YSLEER. The CDR3 length is 16 residues. With 1 base clipped from V and 1 base from J, the junction kept 3 bases outside the gene matches. As DNA, the CDR3 is TGCGCCAGCAGCCAAGGGAGCGGGGTGAACACCGGGGAGCTGTTTTTT. Translation gives CASSQGSGVNTGELFF.

The V and J genes are TRBV30 and TRBJ2-7; D perhaps matches TRBD1 (5 bases). Germline V gene data show CDR1 as GTSNPN and CDR2 as SVGIG (reference sequence). Trimming removed 2 bases from V and 6 bases from J, with 8 bases in between. The CDR3 sequence is 11 residues long. CDR3 bases: TGTGCCTGGAGTCAGGGTGGCGAGCAGTACTTC. This codes for CAWSQGGEQYF.

The chain has TRBV18 and TRBJ2-7; 7 bases fit TRBD1. Germline values: CDR1 KGHSH, CDR2 LQKENI. The CDR3 runs 13 residues. V dropped 6 bases and J dropped 1; count of bases not matched to a gene: 3. CDR3 nucleotide sequence: TGTGCCAGCTCCCAGACAGGGTCCTACGAGCAGTACTTC. Protein sequence: CASSQTGSYEQYF. Looking up the rest from reference TRBV18 and TRBJ2-7 gives the full variable domain: NAGVMQNPRHLVRRRGQEARLRCSPMKGHSHVYWYRQLPEEGLKFMVYLQKENIIDESGMPKERFSAEFPKEGPSILRIQQVVRGDSAAYFCASSQTGSYEQYFGPGTRLTVT.

The rearrangement joins TRBV6-5 to TRBJ2-2; possibly TRBD1 for D (5 bases). Germline CDR1 reads MNHEY; CDR2 reads SVGAGI. Trimming pared 9 bases from V and 5 bases from J, leaving 10 bases between. The CDR3 is 12 residues long. CDR3 loop: CASGAETGELFF. DNA of the CDR3: TGTGCCAGTGGGGCGGAAACCGGGGAGCTGTTTTTT.